Listed below are T cell receptor beta chains from one sample, sequenced in a study of T-cell memory formation after mild COVID-19. Using its own MiXCR run on the 5' RACE reads, TCRdb lists one record per CDR3 protein. Found here are around 300,000 distinct CDR3 sequences, approximately 20% of them singletons; the top ten hold around 20%. Sequencing was carried out using PBMCs or a T cell subset sorted from them (not recorded which). The source of these receptors is a man aged 18 to 30 who had mild COVID-19 (a few samples of this study predate the infection). Cell type and time point are not known. Each CDR3 is given with its conserved first and last residue. The D gene is left open where the match is weak. Rows may omit the clone size; those that give it use once, few, many or a size class.

>TRBD2|TRBV7-9|few|TRBJ2-2
CASLRGGTNTGELFF
TGTGCCAGCCTTCGGGGGGGGACGAACACCGGGGAGCTGTTTTTT
>TRBD1|TRBV24-1|few|TRBJ1-2
CATGTGNVNGYTF
TGTGCCACAGGGACAGGGAATGTGAATGGCTACACCTTC
>TRBD1|TRBV7-9|few|TRBJ2-2
CAAGDRIDTGELFF
TGTGCTGCAGGGGACAGGATTGACACCGGGGAGCTGTTTTTT
>NA|TRBV6-6|NA|TRBJ2-1
CASSPAGHSYNEQFF
TGTGCCAGCAGCCCTGCAGGGCATTCCTACAATGAGCAGTTCTTC
>NA|TRBV7-6|few|TRBJ2-1
CASSLTVRDNEQFF
TGTGCCAGCAGCTTGACGGTTCGGGACAATGAGCAGTTCTTC
>NA|TRBV7-2|NA|TRBJ2-5
CASSPWSPSQETQYF
TGTGCCAGCAGCCCGTGGAGCCCTTCTCAAGAGACCCAGTACTTC
>NA|TRBV7-9|few|TRBJ2-6
CASSLGGQFYSGANVLTF
TGTGCCAGCAGCTTAGGGGGGCAGTTCTACTCTGGGGCCAACGTCCTGACTTTC
>NA|TRBV5-4|many|TRBJ2-3
CASSLAMRWGDTQYF
TGTGCCAGCAGCTTGGCCATGAGGTGGGGAGATACGCAGTATTTT
>TRBD2|TRBV9|NA|TRBJ2-5
CASSVIAGGTQYF
TGTGCCAGCAGCGTAATAGCGGGAGGGACCCAGTACTTC
>NA|TRBV6-5|NA|TRBJ1-3
CASRGPGDTIYF
TGTGCCAGCAGGGGCCCGGGGGACACCATATATTTT
>NA|TRBV11-2|NA|TRBJ2-7
CASSSGLIEQYF
TGTGCCAGCAGCTCGGGGCTTATCGAGCAGTACTTC
>TRBD1|TRBV12-3/TRBV12-4|many|TRBJ2-1
CASSYDRVAYNEQFF
TGTGCCAGCAGCTATGACAGGGTTGCCTACAATGAGCAGTTCTTC